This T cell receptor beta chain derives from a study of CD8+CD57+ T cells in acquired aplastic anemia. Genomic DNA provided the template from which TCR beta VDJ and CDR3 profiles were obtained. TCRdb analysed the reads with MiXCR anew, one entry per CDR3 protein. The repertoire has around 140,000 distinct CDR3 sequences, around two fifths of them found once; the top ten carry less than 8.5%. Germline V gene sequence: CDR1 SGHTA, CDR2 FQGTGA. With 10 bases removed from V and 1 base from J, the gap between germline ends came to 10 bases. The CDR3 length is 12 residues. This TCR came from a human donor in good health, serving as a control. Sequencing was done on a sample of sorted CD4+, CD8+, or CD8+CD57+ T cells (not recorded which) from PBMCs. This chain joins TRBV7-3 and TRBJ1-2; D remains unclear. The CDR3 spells CATSLSNYGYTF. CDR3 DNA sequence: TGTGCCACCTCACTGAGTAACTATGGCTACACCTTC. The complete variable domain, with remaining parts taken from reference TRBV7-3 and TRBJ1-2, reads GAGVSQTPSNKVTEKGKYVELRCDPISGHTALYWYRQSLGQGPEFLIYFQGTGAADDSGLPNDRFFAVRPEGSVSTLKIQRTERGDSAVYLCATSLSNYGYTFGSGTRLTVV.